These 19 T cell receptor beta chains were sequenced from one sample in a study of blood T cell repertoires in COVID-19. Profiling relied on immunoSEQ multiplex PCR, and the TCRdb table lists in-frame clones only, not all of them. The table has roughly 43,000 clones, roughly four fifths seen once. Sequenced material: peripheral blood. The origin of the receptors is a woman at least 80 years old with acute or convalescent COVID-19.

The chain has TRBV7-9 and TRBJ1-2; the D gene is possibly TRBD1 (5 bases). This CDR3 spans 13 amino acids. Trimming took 5 bases from V and 5 from J, leaving 12 bases between them. CDR1 and CDR2 from the germline V gene are SEHNR and FQNEAQ (reference sequence). CDR3 sequence reads: CASSVDQGYGYTF. CDR3 nucleotide sequence: TGTGCCAGCAGCGTTGACCAGGGTTATGGCTACACCTTC.

The chain joins TRBV6-6 to TRBJ2-7; 11 bases map to TRBD2. V shed 0 bases and J 4 bases; nucleotides not matched to a gene: 5. The CDR3 spans 16 residues. Germline loops: CDR1 MNHNY, CDR2 SVGAGI (reference sequence). The CDR3 here is CASSYSSSGGEYEQYF. CDR3 in DNA: TGTGCCAGCAGTTACTCGAGTAGCGGGGGGGAATACGAGCAGTACTTC.

A note on this clone: The junction shows a germline mismatch at one end, possibly a read error. CDR3 protein: CASSKALSYEQYF. The CDR3 DNA reads as TGTGCCAGCAGTAAAGCCCTCTCCTACGAGCAGTACTTC. The chain is built from TRBV6-1 and TRBJ2-7; D is uncertain. The CDR3 runs 13 residues. Germline CDR1 MNHNS, CDR2 SASEGT.

CDR3 sequence (DNA): TGTGCCAGCAGTCCAGGGGATTCACCCCTCCACTTT. This gives the protein CASSPGDSPLHF. J is TRBJ1-6 and V is TRBV6-2 or TRBV6-3, with D maybe TRBD1 (6 bases). This CDR3 is built from 12 residues. Trimming took off 5 bases at V and 8 bases at J, with 7 bases between the two ends. Germline CDR1 MNHEY, CDR2 SVGEGT.

The chain employs TRBV6-5 and TRBJ2-3, with D tentatively TRBD2 (6 bases). The germline V gene encodes CDR1 MNHEY and CDR2 SVGAGI. The CDR3 runs to 14 residues. V lost 6 bases and J 3 bases, leaving 13 bases between the germline ends. CDR3 in amino acids: CASRLPGGTDTQYF. In nucleotides, the CDR3 is TGTGCCAGCAGACTTCCTGGGGGGACAGATACGCAGTATTTT.

This chain uses TRBV10-3 with TRBJ1-2; TRBD1 matches 8 bases. The CDR3 consists of 13 residues. The V gene end was trimmed by 2 bases and the J gene end by 5 bases; junction bases not matched to a gene: 1. CDR1 and CDR2 from the germline V gene are ENHRY and SYGVKD. CDR3 protein: CAISEGTGYGYTF. CDR3 bases: TGTGCCATCAGTGAGGGGACAGGATATGGCTACACCTTC.

This sequence joins TRBV5-6 and TRBJ1-2; TRBD1 is a possible D gene (5 bases). The V and J ends lost 0 bases and 4 bases respectively, with 13 bases between them. CDR1 SGHDT and CDR2 YYEEEE come from the germline V gene. This CDR3 region has 15 residues. The CDR3 loop reads CASSLAGRTIYGYTF. The CDR3 bases are TGTGCCAGCAGCTTGGCAGGGCGGACGATCTATGGCTACACCTTC.

This clone has only one observation. This chain links TRBV7-2 with TRBJ1-6, with 9 bases that match TRBD1. The germline gives CDR1 SGHTA, CDR2 FQGNSA. This CDR3 comprises 16 residues. The V and J ends lost 4 bases and 10 bases, in that order; junction bases with no gene match: 11. The chain's CDR3 is CASSSLRTGVRSPLHF. CDR3 DNA: TGTGCCAGCAGCTCACTCCGGACAGGGGTGCGGTCACCCCTCCACTTT. The whole variable domain, remainder taken from reference TRBV7-2 and TRBJ1-6, is GAGVSQSPSNKVTEKGKDVELRCDPISGHTALYWYRQSLGQGLEFLIYFQGNSAPDKSGLPSDRFSAERTGGSVSTLTIQRTQQEDSAVYLCASSSLRTGVRSPLHFGNGTRLTVT.

CDR3: CASSLAVIGGSTGELFF. DNA for the CDR3: TGTGCCAGCAGCTTAGCGGTAATTGGAGGGTCTACCGGGGAGCTGTTTTTT. This chain connects TRBV7-2 to TRBJ2-2, with a possible D match to TRBD2 (6 bases). There are 17 residues in the CDR3. Germline loops: CDR1 SGHTA, CDR2 FQGNSA. The germline V and J ends were trimmed by 0 bases and 5 bases, with 16 bases remaining between them.

V and J are TRBV5-5 and TRBJ1-2; 7 nucleotides align to TRBD1. Germline trimming cut 4 bases from V and 4 bases from J; bases unmatched to any gene: 10. The CDR3 is made up of 15 amino acids. Germline V lookup: CDR1 SGHKS, CDR2 YYEKEE (reference sequence). The CDR3 region is CASSLLLAGGYGYTF. The DNA for the CDR3 is TGTGCCAGCAGCCTTCTGTTGGCAGGGGGCTATGGCTACACCTTC.

The genes are TRBV7-6 and TRBJ1-3, with unresolved D. CDR3 length equals 14 residues. V gave up 7 bases and J gave up 6 bases, with 16 bases separating them. The V gene's germline CDR1 is SGHVS and CDR2 FNYEAQ. CDR3: CASTLGEWENTIYF. The CDR3 region has the DNA TGTGCCAGCACCCTCGGGGAGTGGGAAAACACCATATATTTT.

This clone has just one count. V is TRBV4-1 and J is TRBJ1-3; 10 positions agree with TRBD1. The CDR3 length is 18 residues. CDR1 and CDR2 from the germline V gene are MGHRA and YSYEKL. Trimming at V came to 1 base and at J to 4 bases, leaving 10 bases not matched to a gene. This CDR3 is CASSQGPGQGREGNTIYF. Here the CDR3 DNA reads TGCGCCAGCAGCCAAGGGCCGGGACAGGGGAGAGAGGGAAACACCATATATTTT.

J is TRBJ2-3 and V is TRBV6-1, with a possible D match to TRBD2 (6 bases). Trimming shortened V by 1 base and J by 4 bases, and 6 bases separated the two germline ends. CDR1 is MNHNS, CDR2 SASEGT, per germline. CDR3 length equals 13 residues. The CDR3 DNA reads TGTGCCAGCAGTGAAGGGGGGGCAGATACGCAGTATTTT. It yields the protein CASSEGGADTQYF.

V is TRBV2 and J is TRBJ1-6; D is undetermined. The CDR3 contains 12 residues. Germline V CDR1 and CDR2: SNHLY, FYNNEI. The V gene lost 6 bases and the J gene lost 7 bases, with 7 bases spanning the gap. Here the CDR3 reads CASSPQNSPLHF. CDR3 nucleotides: TGTGCCAGCAGCCCCCAGAATTCACCCCTCCACTTT.

The rearrangement links TRBV5-6 to TRBJ1-6; TRBD1 might be the D (5 bases). The CDR3 has 13 residues. Trimming shortened V by 4 bases and J by 10 bases, and 12 bases separated the two germline ends. Germline CDR1 reads SGHDT; CDR2 reads YYEEEE. Here the CDR3 reads CASSPDGGSPLHF. As DNA, the CDR3 is TGTGCCAGCAGCCCTGACGGGGGATCACCCCTCCACTTT. Full variable domain (outside the CDR3, taken from reference TRBV5-6 and TRBJ1-6): DAGVTQSPTHLIKTRGQQVTLRCSPKSGHDTVSWYQQALGQGPQFIFQYYEEEERQRGNFPDRFSGHQFPNYSSELNVNALLLGDSALYLCASSPDGGSPLHFGNGTRLTVT.

This clone was seen once. The J gene is TRBJ1-2, the V gene TRBV20-1, with D maybe TRBD1 (6 bases). Between the trimmed V and J ends, which lost 6 bases and 8 bases, there was a span of 13 bases. The CDR3 is 11 amino acids. Germline-derived CDR1 and CDR2 are DFQATT and SNEGSKA (reference sequence). Written as DNA, the CDR3 is TGCAGTGCGCGGACAGAATGGGGCTACACCTTC. Translation gives CSARTEWGYTF.

The chain is built from TRBV19 and TRBJ1-6; 9 bases are shared with TRBD1. This CDR3 spans 15 amino acids. V was clipped by 4 bases and J by 10 bases; unmatched bases: 8. Germline CDR1 is LNHDA and CDR2 is SQIVND (reference sequence). CDR3 bases: TGTGCCAGTAGTAGCGGACAGGGGCTACCCTCACCCCTCCACTTT. Amino acid sequence: CASSSGQGLPSPLHF.

The chain is built from TRBV11-1 and TRBJ1-1, with TRBD1 as a possible D gene (5 bases). The CDR3 consists of 14 residues. Germline values: CDR1 SGHAT, CDR2 FQDESV (reference sequence). V lost 0 bases and J lost 5, with 10 bases in between. CDR3: CASSLAEGATEAFF. The CDR3 nucleotides are TGTGCCAGCAGCTTAGCTGAAGGGGCAACTGAAGCTTTCTTT.

The rearrangement links TRBV7-2 to TRBJ2-7; 9 nucleotides match TRBD2. Germline-derived CDR1 and CDR2 are SGHTA and FQGNSA. This CDR3 region has 16 residues. The V segment lost 1 base and the J segment 5 bases; nucleotides outside the gene matches: 9. Here the CDR3 reads CASSLGGGAGENEQYF. In DNA form, the CDR3 reads TGTGCCAGCAGCTTAGGCGGGGGGGCCGGTGAAAACGAGCAGTACTTC.